This T cell receptor (beta chain) is from a study of blood T cell repertoires in COVID-19. The germline V gene encodes CDR1 SGHVS and CDR2 FNYEAQ. This CDR3 is built from 13 residues. V was shortened by 1 base and J by 6 bases, with 6 bases between the two germline ends. The protocol was immunoSEQ multiplex PCR, while the TCRdb copy is restricted to in-frame clones and leaves out a portion. The table records some 130,000 clones, approximately 90% of them present only once. This chain links TRBV7-6 with TRBJ2-2; TRBD2 might be the D (6 bases). The specimen was peripheral blood. The TCR was taken from a man in his sixties with active or convalescent COVID-19. The CDR3 sequence: CASSLGGAGELFF. The CDR3 bases are TGTGCCAGCAGCTTAGGGGGGGCCGGGGAGCTGTTTTTT. Full variable domain (missing parts from reference TRBV7-6 and TRBJ2-2): GAGVSQSPRYKVTKRGQDVALRCDPISGHVSLYWYRQALGQGPEFLTYFNYEAQQDKSGLPNDRFSAERPEGSISTLTIQRTEQRDSAMYRCASSLGGAGELFFGEGSRLTVL.